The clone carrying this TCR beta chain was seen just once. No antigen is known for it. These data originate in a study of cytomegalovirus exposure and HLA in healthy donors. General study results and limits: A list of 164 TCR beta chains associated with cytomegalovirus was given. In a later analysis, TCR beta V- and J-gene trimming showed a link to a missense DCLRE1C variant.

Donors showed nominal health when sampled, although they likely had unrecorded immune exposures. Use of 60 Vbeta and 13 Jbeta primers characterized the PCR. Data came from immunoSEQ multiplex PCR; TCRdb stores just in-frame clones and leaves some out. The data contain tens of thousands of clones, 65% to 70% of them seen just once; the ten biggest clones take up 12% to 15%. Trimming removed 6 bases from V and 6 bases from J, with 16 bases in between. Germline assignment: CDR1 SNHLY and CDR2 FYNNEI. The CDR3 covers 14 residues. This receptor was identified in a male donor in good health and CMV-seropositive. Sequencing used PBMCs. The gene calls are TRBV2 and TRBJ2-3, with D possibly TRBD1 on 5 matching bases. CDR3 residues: CASSQILPGDTQYF. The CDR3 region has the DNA TGTGCCAGCAGCCAGATCCTTCCAGGGGATACGCAGTATTTT.